This T cell receptor (beta chain) was sequenced during a study of T cells in Graves' hyperthyroidism and ophthalmopathy. The V segment lost 3 bases and the J segment 6 bases; nucleotides outside the gene matches: 3. Germline values: CDR1 DFQATT, CDR2 SNEGSKA (reference sequence). The CDR3 runs 14 residues. It was RNA transcripts that yielded the amplified TCR beta CDR3 regions. Primed by the HTBI set, a first-round RT-PCR was run on the TCR CDR3. TCRdb fed the multiplex PCR reads into MiXCR, producing one record per CDR3 protein. The sample includes around 600,000 distinct CDR3 sequences, approximately 15% seen only once; the top ten take roughly 6.6%. Study findings and constraints: Ophthalmopathy was told apart from stable hyperthyroidism by a 13 V-J model. Within blood appeared most thyroid clonotypes that had expanded above 0.001.

It was 8 to 10 ml of fresh peripheral blood that supplied the PBMCs. Of note for this clonotype: Antigen: not known.

V gene TRBV20-1 combines with J gene TRBJ2-1; 12 positions agree with TRBD2. The sample was blood. The sequence was collected from a woman aged 25-40 years with Graves' hyperthyroidism. The CDR3 DNA sequence: TGCAGTGCTAGGGGACTAGCGGGCATCAATGAGCAGTTCTTC. Protein product: CSARGLAGINEQFF.